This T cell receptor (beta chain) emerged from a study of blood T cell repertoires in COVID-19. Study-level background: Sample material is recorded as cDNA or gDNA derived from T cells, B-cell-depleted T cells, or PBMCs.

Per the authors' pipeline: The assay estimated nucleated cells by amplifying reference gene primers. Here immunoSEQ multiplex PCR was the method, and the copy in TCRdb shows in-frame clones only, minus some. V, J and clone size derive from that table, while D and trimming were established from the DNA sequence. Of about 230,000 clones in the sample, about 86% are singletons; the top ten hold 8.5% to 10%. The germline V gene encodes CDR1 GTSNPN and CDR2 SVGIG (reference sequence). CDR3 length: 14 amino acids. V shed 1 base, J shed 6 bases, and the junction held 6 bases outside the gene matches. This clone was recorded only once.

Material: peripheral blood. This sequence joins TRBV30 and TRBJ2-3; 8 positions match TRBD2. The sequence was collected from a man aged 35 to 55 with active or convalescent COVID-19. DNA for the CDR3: TGTGCCTGGAGTGAAGCTAGCGGGTGGGATACGCAGTATTTT. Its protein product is CAWSEASGWDTQYF.